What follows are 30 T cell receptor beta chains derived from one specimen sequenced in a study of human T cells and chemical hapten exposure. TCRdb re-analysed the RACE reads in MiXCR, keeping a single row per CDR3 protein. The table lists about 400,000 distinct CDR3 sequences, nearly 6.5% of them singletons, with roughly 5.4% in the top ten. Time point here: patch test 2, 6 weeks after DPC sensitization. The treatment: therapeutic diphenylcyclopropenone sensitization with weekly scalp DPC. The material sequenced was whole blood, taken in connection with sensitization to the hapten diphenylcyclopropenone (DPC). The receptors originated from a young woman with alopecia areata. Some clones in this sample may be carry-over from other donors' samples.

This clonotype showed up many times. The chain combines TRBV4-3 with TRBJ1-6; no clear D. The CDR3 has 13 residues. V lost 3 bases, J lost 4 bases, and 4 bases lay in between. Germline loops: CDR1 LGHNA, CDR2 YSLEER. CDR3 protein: CASSQGYNSPLHF. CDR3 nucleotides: TGCGCCAGCAGCCAGGGGTATAATTCACCCCTCCACTTT.

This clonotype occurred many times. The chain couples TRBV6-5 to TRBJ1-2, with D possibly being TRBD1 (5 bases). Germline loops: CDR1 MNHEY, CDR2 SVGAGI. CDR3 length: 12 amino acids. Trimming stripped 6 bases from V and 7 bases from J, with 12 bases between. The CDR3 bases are TGTGCCAGCAGCCCAGGGCCTTCTGGCTACACCTTC. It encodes CASSPGPSGYTF.

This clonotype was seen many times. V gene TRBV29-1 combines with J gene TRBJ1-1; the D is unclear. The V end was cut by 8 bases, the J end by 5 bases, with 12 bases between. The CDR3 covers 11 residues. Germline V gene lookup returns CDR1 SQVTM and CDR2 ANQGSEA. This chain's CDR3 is CSTQLGTEAFF. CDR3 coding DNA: TGCAGCACTCAATTGGGGACTGAAGCTTTCTTT.

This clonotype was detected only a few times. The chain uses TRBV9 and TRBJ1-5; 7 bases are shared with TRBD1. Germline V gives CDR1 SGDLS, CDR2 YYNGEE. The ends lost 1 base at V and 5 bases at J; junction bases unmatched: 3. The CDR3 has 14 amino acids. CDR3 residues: CASSVQGVDQPQHF. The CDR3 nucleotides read TGTGCCAGCAGCGTACAGGGGGTTGATCAGCCCCAGCATTTT.

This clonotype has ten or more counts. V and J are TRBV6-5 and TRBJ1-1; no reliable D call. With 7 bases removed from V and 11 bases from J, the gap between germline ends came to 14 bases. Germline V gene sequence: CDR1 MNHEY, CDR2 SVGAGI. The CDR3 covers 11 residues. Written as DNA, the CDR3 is TGTGCCAGCATGCGACGGGGAATGGCTTTCTTT. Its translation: CASMRRGMAFF.

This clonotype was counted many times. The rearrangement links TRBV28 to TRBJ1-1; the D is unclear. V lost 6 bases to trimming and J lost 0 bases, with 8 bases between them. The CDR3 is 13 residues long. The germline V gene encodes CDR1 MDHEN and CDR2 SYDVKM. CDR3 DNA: TGTGCCAGCAGATCATGGCTGAACACTGAAGCTTTCTTT. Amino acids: CASRSWLNTEAFF.

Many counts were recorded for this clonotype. The CDR3 protein is CSAYDRGNTIYF. The DNA for the CDR3 is TGCAGTGCTTATGACAGGGGAAACACCATATATTTT. The J gene is TRBJ1-3, the V gene TRBV20-1; maybe TRBD1 (6 bases). From germline, CDR1 is DFQATT and CDR2 SNEGSKA (reference sequence). This CDR3 comprises 12 residues. The V gene lost 5 bases and the J gene lost 4 bases, with 9 bases spanning the gap.

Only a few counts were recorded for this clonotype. CDR3 sequence reads: CSVELAGDTQYF. The CDR3 DNA is TGCAGCGTTGAACTAGCGGGAGATACGCAGTATTTT. This chain joins TRBV29-1 and TRBJ2-3, with 8 bases that match TRBD2. The ends lost 2 bases at V and 5 bases at J; junction bases unmatched: 0. The CDR3 extends over 12 amino acids. Germline V lookup: CDR1 SQVTM, CDR2 ANQGSEA.

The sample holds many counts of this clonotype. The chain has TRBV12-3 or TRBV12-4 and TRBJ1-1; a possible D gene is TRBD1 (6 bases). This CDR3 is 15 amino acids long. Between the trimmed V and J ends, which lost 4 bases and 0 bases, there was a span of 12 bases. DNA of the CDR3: TGTGCCAGCAGTTGGGGGGGCTTAGTGAACACTGAAGCTTTCTTT. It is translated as CASSWGGLVNTEAFF.

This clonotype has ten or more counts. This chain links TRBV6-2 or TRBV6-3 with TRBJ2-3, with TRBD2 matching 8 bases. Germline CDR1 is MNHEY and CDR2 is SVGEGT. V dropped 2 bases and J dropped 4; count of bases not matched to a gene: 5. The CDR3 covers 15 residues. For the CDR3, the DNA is TGTGCCAGCAGTTACACAAGCGGGGGCCCAGATACGCAGTATTTT. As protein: CASSYTSGGPDTQYF.

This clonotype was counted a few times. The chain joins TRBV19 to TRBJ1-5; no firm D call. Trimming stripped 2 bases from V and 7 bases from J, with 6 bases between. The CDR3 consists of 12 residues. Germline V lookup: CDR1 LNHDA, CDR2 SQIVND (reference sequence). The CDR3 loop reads CASSIKAQPQHF. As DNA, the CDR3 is TGTGCCAGTAGTATAAAGGCCCAGCCCCAGCATTTT.

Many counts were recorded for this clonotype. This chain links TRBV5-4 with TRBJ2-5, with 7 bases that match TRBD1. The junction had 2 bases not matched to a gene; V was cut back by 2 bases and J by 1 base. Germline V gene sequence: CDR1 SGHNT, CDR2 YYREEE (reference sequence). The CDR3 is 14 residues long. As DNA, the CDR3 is TGTGCCAGCAGCTTTGGACAGGTCCAAGAGACCCAGTACTTC. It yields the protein CASSFGQVQETQYF.

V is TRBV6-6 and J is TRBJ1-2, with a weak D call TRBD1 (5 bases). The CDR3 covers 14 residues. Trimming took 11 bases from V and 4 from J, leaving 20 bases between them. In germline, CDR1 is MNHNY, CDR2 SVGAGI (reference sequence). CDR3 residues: CAGSNRQFLYGYTF. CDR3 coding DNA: TGTGCCGGTTCTAATAGACAGTTTCTCTATGGCTACACCTTC.

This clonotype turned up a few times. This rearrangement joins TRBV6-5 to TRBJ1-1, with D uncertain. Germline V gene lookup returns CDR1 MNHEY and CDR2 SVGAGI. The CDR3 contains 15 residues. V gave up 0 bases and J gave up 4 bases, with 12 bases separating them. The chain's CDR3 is CASSYSTVGSTEAFF. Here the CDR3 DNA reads TGTGCCAGCAGTTACTCTACCGTGGGGAGCACTGAAGCTTTCTTT.

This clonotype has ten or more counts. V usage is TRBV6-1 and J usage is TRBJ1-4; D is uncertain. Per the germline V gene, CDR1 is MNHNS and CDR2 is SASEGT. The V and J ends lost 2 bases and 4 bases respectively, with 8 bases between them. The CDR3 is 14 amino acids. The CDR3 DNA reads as TGTGCCAGCAGTGAATTCGGCTTTAATGAAAAACTGTTTTTT. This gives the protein CASSEFGFNEKLFF.

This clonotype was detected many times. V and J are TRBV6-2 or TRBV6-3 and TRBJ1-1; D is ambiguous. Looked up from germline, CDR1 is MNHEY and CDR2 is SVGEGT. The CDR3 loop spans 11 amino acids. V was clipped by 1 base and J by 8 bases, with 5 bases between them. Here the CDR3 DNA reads TGTGCCAGCAGTTACTATACAGAAGCTTTCTTT. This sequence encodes CASSYYTEAFF.

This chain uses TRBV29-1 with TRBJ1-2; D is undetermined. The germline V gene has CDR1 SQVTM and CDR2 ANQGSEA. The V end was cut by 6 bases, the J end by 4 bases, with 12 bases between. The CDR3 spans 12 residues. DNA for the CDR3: TGCAGCGTCGAGGGAGGGCCCTATGGCTACACCTTC. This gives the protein CSVEGGPYGYTF.

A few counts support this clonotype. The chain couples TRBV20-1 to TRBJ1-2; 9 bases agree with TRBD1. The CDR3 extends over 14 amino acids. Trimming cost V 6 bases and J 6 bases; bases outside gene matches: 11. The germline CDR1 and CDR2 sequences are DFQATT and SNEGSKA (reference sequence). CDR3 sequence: CSAQEGTGKNGYTF. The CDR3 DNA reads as TGCAGTGCCCAAGAGGGGACAGGGAAAAATGGCTACACCTTC.

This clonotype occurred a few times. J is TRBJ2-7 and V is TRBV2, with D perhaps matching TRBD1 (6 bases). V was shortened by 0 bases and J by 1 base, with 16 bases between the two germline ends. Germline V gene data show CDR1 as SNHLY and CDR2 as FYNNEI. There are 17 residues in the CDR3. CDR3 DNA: TGTGCCAGCAGTGAAGCCGCTTCCCAGGGGATGTCCTACGAGCAGTACTTC. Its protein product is CASSEAASQGMSYEQYF.

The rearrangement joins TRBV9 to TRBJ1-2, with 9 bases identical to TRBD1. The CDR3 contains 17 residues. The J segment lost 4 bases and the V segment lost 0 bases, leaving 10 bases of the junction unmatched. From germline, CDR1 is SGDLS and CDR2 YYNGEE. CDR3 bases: TGTGCCAGCAGCGTAGACGGGACAGGGTCCGGGGGCTATGGCTACACCTTC. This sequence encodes CASSVDGTGSGGYGYTF.

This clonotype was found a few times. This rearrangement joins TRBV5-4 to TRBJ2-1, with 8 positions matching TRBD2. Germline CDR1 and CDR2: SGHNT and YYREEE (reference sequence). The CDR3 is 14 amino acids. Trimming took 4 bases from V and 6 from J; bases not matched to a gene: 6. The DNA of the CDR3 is TGTGCCAGCAGCCCGGGGGGGCCACTCAATGAGCAGTTCTTC. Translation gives CASSPGGPLNEQFF.

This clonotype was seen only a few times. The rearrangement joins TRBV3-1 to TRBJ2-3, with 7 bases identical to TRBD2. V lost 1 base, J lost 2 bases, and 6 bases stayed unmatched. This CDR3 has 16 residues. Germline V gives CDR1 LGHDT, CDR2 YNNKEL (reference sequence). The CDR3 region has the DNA TGTGCCAGCAGCCAAGTTTCAGCGGGGAACACAGATACGCAGTATTTT. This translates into CASSQVSAGNTDTQYF.

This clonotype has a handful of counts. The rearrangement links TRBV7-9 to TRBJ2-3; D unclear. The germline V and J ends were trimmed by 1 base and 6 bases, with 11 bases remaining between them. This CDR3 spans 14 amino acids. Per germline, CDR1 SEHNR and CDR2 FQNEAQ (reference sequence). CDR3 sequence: CASSLVLSADTQYF. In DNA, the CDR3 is TGTGCCAGCAGCTTAGTCCTGTCCGCCGATACGCAGTATTTT. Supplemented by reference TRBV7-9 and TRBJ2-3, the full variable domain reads DTGVSQNPRHKITKRGQNVTFRCDPISEHNRLYWYRQTLGQGPEFLTYFQNEAQLEKSRLLSDRFSAERPKGSFSTLEIQRTEQGDSAMYLCASSLVLSADTQYFGPGTRLTVL.

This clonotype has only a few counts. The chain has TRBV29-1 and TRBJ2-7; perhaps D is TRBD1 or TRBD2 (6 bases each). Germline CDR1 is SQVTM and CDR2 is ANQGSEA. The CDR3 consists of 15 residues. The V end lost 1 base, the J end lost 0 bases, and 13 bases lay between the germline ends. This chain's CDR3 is CSVEGGAENSYEQYF. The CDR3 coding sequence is TGCAGCGTTGAAGGGGGGGCAGAAAACTCCTACGAGCAGTACTTC.

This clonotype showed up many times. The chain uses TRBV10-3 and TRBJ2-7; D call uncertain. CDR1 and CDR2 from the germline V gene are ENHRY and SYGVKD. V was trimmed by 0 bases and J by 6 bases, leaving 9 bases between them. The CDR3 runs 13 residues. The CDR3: CAISESNSPEQYF. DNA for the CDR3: TGTGCCATCAGTGAGTCCAACAGTCCCGAGCAGTACTTC.

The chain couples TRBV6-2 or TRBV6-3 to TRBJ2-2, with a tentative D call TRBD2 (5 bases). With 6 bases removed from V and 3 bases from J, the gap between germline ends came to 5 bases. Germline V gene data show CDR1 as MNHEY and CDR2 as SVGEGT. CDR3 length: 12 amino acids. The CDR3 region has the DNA TGTGCCAGCAGGGAGGACACCGGGGAGCTGTTTTTT. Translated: CASREDTGELFF.

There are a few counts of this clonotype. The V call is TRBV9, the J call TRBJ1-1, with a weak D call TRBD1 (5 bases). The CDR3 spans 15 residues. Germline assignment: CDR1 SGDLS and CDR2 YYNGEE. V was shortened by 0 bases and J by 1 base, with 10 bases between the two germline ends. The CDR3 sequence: CASSVEQAPNTEAFF. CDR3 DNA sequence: TGTGCCAGCAGCGTAGAACAGGCACCGAACACTGAAGCTTTCTTT.

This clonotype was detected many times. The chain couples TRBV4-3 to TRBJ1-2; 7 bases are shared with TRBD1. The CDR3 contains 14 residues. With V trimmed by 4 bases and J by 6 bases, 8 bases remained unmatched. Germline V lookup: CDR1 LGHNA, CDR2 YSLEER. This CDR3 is CASSPTGLINGYTF. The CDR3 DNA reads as TGCGCCAGCAGCCCGACAGGGCTAATCAATGGCTACACCTTC.

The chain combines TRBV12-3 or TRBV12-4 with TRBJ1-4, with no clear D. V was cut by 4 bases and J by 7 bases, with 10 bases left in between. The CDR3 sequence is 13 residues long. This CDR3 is CASSYQISEKLFF. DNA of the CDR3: TGTGCCAGCAGTTACCAGATTAGTGAAAAACTGTTTTTT.

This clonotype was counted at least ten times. The CDR3 DNA sequence: TGCAGTGCTAGAGACAGGGACAGTAGCTCCTATAATTCACCCCTCCACTTT. As protein: CSARDRDSSSYNSPLHF. The V gene is TRBV20-1, the J gene TRBJ1-6; 7 positions match TRBD1. Germline CDR1 is DFQATT and CDR2 is SNEGSKA (reference sequence). V shed 0 bases and J 0 bases; nucleotides not matched to a gene: 5. The length of the CDR3 is 17 residues.